This T cell receptor (beta chain) was sequenced during a study of CD8 T cells in ankylosing spondylitis. Study-level results: Relatively rare in peripheral blood, disease-linked clones were also CD8+. Roughly 8 highly homologous variants formed a TCR beta motif that appeared characteristic of ankylosing spondylitis blood.

Per the germline V gene, CDR1 is MNHEY and CDR2 is SMNVEV (reference sequence). The CDR3 is made up of 13 amino acids. After removal of 6 bases from V and 2 bases from J, the junction contained 2 bases not matched to a gene. Researchers built TCR beta libraries using quantitative 5'-RACE with molecular barcodes. One entry per CDR3 protein, called by TCRdb with MiXCR from the 5' RACE reads. The sample consists of around 130,000 distinct CDR3 sequences, over 15% of them appearing once. Comments on this clonotype: Its antigen is undetermined.

The sequenced sample consisted of blood, either unsorted or a sorted T cell fraction (not recorded which). The TCR comes from a male donor with ankylosing spondylitis. This chain joins TRBV27 and TRBJ2-7; TRBD1 matches 9 bases. CDR3 bases: TGTGCCAGCAGGGGGACAGGGACCTACGAGCAGTACTTC. Amino acids: CASRGTGTYEQYF.